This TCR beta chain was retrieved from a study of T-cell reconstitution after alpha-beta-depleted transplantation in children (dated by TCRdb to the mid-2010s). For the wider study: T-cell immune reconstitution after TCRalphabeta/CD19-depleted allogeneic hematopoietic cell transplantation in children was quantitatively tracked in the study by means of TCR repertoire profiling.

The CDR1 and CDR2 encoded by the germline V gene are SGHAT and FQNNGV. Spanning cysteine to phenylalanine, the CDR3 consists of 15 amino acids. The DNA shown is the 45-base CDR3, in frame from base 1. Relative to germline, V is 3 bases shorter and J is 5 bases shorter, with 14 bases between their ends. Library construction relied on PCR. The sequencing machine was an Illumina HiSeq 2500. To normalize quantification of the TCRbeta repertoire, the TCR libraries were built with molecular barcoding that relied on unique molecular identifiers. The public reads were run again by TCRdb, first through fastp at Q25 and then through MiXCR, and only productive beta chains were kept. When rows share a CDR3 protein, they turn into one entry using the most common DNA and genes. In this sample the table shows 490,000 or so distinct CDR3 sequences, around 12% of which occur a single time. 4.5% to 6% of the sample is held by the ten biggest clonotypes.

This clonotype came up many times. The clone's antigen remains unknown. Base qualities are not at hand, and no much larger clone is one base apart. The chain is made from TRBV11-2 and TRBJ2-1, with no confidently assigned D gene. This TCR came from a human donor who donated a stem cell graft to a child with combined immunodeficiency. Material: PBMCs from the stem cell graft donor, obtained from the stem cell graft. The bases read TGTGCCAGCAGCTTTCGAGGATTCGGAAACAATGAGCAGTTCTTC. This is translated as CASSFRGFGNNEQFF.